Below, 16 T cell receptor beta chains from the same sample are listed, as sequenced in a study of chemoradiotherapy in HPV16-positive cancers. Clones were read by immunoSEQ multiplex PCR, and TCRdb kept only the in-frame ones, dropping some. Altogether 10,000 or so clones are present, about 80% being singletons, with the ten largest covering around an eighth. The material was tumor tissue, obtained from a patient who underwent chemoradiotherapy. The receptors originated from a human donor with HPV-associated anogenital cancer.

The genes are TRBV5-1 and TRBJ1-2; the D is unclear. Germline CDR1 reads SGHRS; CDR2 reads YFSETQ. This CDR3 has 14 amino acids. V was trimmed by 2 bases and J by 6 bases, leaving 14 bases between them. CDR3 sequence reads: CASSFPGRLDGYTF. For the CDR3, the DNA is TGCGCCAGCAGCTTTCCGGGCAGGTTGGATGGCTACACCTTC. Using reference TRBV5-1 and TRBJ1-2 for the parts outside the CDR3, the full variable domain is KAGVTQTPRYLIKTRGQQVTLSCSPISGHRSVSWYQQTPGQGLQFLFEYFSETQRNKGNFPGRFSGRQFSNSRSEMNVSTLELGDSALYLCASSFPGRLDGYTFGSGTRLTVV.

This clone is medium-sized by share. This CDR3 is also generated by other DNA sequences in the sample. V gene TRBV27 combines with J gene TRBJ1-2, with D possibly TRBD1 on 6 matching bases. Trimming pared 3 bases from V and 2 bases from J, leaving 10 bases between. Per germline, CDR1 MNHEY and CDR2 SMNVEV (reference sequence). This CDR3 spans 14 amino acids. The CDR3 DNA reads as TGTGCCAGCAGTTTCCAGGGGCCCAACTATGGCTACACCTTC. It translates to CASSFQGPNYGYTF.

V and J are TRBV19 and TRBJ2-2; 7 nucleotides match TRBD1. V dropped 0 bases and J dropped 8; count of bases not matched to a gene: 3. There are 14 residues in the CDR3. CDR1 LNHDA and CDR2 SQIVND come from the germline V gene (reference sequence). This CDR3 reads CASSIDRGKGELFF. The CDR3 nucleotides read TGTGCCAGTAGTATAGACAGGGGGAAGGGGGAGCTGTTTTTT.

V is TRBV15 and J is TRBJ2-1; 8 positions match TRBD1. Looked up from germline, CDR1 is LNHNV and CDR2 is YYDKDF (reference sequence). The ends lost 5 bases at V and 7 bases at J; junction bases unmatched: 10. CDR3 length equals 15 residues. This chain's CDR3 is CATSVPTGGRNEQFF. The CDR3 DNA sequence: TGTGCCACCAGCGTTCCTACAGGGGGAAGGAATGAGCAGTTCTTC.

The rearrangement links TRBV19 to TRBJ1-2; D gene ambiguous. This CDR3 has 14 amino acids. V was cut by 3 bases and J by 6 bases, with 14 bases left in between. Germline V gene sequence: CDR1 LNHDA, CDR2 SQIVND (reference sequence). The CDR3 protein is CASSIKDPSHGYTF. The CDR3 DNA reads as TGTGCCAGTAGTATTAAGGATCCCAGTCATGGCTACACCTTC.

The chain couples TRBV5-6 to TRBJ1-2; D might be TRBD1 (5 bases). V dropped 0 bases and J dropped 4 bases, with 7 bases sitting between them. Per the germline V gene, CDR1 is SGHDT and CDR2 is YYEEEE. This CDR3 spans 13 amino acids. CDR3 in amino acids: CASSLEGLYGYTF. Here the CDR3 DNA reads TGTGCCAGCAGCTTGGAGGGGCTCTATGGCTACACCTTC.

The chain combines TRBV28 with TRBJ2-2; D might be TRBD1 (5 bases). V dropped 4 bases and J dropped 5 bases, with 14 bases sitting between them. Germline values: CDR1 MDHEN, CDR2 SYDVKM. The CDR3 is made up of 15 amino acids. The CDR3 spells CASSYVKGRTGELFF. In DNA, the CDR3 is TGTGCCAGCAGTTACGTGAAGGGGCGGACCGGGGAGCTGTTTTTT.

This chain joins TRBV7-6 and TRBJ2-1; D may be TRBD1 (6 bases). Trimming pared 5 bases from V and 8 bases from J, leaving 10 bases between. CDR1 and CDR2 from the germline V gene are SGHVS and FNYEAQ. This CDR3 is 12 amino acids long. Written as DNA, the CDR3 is TGTGCCAGCAGCGAGGACAGCCATGAGCAGTTCTTC. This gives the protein CASSEDSHEQFF.

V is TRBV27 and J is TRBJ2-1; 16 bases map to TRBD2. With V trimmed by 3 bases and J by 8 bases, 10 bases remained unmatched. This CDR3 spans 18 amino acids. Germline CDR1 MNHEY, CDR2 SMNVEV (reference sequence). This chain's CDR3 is CASSFYGTSGGAGHEQFF. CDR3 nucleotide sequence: TGTGCCAGCAGTTTCTACGGGACTAGCGGGGGGGCCGGGCATGAGCAGTTCTTC.

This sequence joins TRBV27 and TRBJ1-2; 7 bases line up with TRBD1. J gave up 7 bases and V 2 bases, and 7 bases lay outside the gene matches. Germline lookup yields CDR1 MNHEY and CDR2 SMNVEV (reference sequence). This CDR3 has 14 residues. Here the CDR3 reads CASSLREGAGGYTF. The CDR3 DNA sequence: TGTGCCAGCAGTTTAAGGGAGGGGGCTGGTGGCTACACCTTC.

CDR3 residues: CAWTPGGTMDSPLHF. CDR3 coding DNA: TGTGCCTGGACCCCCGGGGGGACGATGGATTCACCCCTCCACTTT. The gene calls are TRBV30 and TRBJ1-6; D is perhaps TRBD1 (5 bases). Per germline, CDR1 GTSNPN and CDR2 SVGIG (reference sequence). The CDR3 covers 15 residues. V lost 4 bases and J lost 8, with 18 bases in between.

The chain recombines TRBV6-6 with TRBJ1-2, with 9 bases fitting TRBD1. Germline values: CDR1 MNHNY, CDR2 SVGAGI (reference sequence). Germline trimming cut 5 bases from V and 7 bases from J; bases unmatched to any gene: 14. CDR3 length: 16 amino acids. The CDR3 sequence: CASSLDPGQGSPGYTF. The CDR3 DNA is TGTGCCAGCAGTCTCGACCCGGGACAGGGAAGCCCTGGCTACACCTTC.

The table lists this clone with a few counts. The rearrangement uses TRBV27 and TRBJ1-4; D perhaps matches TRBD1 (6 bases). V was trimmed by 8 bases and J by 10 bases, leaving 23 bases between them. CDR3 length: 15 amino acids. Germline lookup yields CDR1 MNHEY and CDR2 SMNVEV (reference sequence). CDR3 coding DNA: TGTGCCAGCTACCCCCGACAGGACCTAGCGGGAAAACTGTTTTTT. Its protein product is CASYPRQDLAGKLFF.

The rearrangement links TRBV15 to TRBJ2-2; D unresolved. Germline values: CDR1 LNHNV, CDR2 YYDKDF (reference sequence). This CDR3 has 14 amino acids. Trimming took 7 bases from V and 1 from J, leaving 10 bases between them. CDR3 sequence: CATTLTWNTGELFF. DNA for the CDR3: TGTGCCACCACCTTGACTTGGAACACCGGGGAGCTGTTTTTT.

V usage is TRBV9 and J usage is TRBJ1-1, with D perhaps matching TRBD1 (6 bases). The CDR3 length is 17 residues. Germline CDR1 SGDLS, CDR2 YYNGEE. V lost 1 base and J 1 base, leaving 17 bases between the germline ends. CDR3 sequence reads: CASSVNPMTGENTEAFF. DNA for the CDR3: TGTGCCAGCAGCGTAAACCCGATGACAGGTGAGAACACTGAAGCTTTCTTT.

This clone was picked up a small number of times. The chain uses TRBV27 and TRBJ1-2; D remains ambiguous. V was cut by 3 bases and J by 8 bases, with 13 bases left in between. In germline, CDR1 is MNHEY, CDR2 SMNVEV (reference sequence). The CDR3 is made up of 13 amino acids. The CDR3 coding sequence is TGTGCCAGCAGTTTTTTGCCGGGCGCAGGCTACACCTTC. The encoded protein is CASSFLPGAGYTF.